These 14 T cell receptor beta chains were sequenced from one sample in a study of T cells in localized non-small cell lung cancer. TCRdb keeps only in-frame clones here, not all; method: immunoSEQ multiplex PCR. The sample gives approximately 45,000 clones, around 87% of which show up once; 2.5% is in the top ten. The sequences come from PBMCs, collected before any cancer treatment. These receptors were collected from a man aged 35-69 years with stage II lung adenocarcinoma.

The chain couples TRBV14 to TRBJ1-1; D gene unclear. The CDR3 extends over 13 amino acids. The germline V gene encodes CDR1 SGHDN and CDR2 FVKESK. The V gene lost 1 base and the J gene lost 0 bases, with 3 bases spanning the gap. CDR3 residues: CASSQGMNTEAFF. The DNA of the CDR3 is TGTGCCAGCAGCCAAGGGATGAACACTGAAGCTTTCTTT.

The chain has TRBV28 and TRBJ2-7, with D possibly matching TRBD1 (5 bases). V was shortened by 7 bases and J by 3 bases, with 13 bases between the two germline ends. This CDR3 has 13 amino acids. Germline V gene lookup returns CDR1 MDHEN and CDR2 SYDVKM. The CDR3 coding sequence is TGTGCCAGCAACCATAATAGGGGCTACGAGCAGTACTTC. It translates to CASNHNRGYEQYF. The whole variable domain, remainder taken from reference TRBV28 and TRBJ2-7, is DVKVTQSSRYLVKRTGEKVFLECVQDMDHENMFWYRQDPGLGLRLIYFSYDVKMKEKGDIPEGYSVSREKKERFSLILESASTNQTSMYLCASNHNRGYEQYFGPGTRLTVT.

This clone was detected a few times. The CDR3 sequence is CASSSPLGIAGTGYGYTF. CDR3 bases: TGTGCCAGCAGCTCCCCGCTTGGAATAGCCGGGACGGGCTATGGCTACACCTTC. The J gene is TRBJ1-2, the V gene TRBV5-4; tentatively, D is TRBD1 (5 bases). Trimming cost V 3 bases and J 4 bases, with 25 bases left between them. CDR1 SGHNT and CDR2 YYREEE come from the germline V gene (reference sequence). This CDR3 is 18 amino acids long.

The J gene is TRBJ1-1, the V gene TRBV7-9; D unclear. V was cut by 1 base and J by 0 bases, with 15 bases left in between. The CDR3 runs to 17 residues. The germline gives CDR1 SEHNR, CDR2 FQNEAQ (reference sequence). The CDR3 DNA reads as TGTGCCAGCAGCTTAGTGGACCAATCCTACATGAACACTGAAGCTTTCTTT. Residues: CASSLVDQSYMNTEAFF.

The chain carries TRBV6-4 and TRBJ2-2, with 8 bases lining up with TRBD2. Per the germline V gene, CDR1 is MRHNA and CDR2 is SNTAGT. The trim removed 8 bases at V and 0 bases at J, leaving 5 bases unmatched. The CDR3 has 15 amino acids. The CDR3 region has the DNA TGTGCCAGCCGAGCGGGGGCCTCGAACACCGGGGAGCTGTTTTTT. Encoded protein: CASRAGASNTGELFF.

V usage is TRBV2 and J usage is TRBJ1-5; D unclear. The CDR3 totals 13 residues. Trimming left V 3 bases short and J 3 bases short, with 6 bases between. Germline V gene sequence: CDR1 SNHLY, CDR2 FYNNEI. CDR3 amino acids: CASSDRTNQPQHF. In DNA form, the CDR3 reads TGTGCCAGCAGTGACAGGACCAATCAGCCCCAGCATTTT. The variable domain in full, with the rest retrieved from reference TRBV2 and TRBJ1-5, is EPEVTQTPSHQVTQMGQEVILRCVPISNHLYFYWYRQILGQKVEFLVSFYNNEISEKSEIFDDQFSVERPDGSNFTLKIRSTKLEDSAMYFCASSDRTNQPQHFGDGTRLSIL.

The gene calls are TRBV18 and TRBJ1-4, with 9 bases matching TRBD1. The V and J ends lost 4 bases and 3 bases, in that order; junction bases with no gene match: 6. Germline V CDR1 and CDR2: KGHSH, LQKENI. The CDR3 spans 16 residues. The CDR3 coding sequence is TGTGCCAGCTCACGGACAGGGGTAGGGGCTAATGAAAAACTGTTTTTT. Protein: CASSRTGVGANEKLFF.

The gene calls are TRBV13 and TRBJ2-6; D gene uncertain. Per germline, CDR1 PRHDT and CDR2 FYEKMQ (reference sequence). The CDR3 has 17 amino acids. Trimming left V 0 bases short and J 3 bases short, with 12 bases between. CDR3 residues: CASSLGLGENGANVLTF. CDR3 DNA: TGTGCCAGCAGCTTAGGCCTTGGCGAAAATGGGGCCAACGTCCTGACTTTC.

This clone was detected only once. The chain is built from TRBV5-1 and TRBJ1-2; D ambiguous. Germline V gives CDR1 SGHRS, CDR2 YFSETQ. The V and J ends lost 0 bases and 7 bases respectively, with 16 bases between them. The CDR3 contains 15 residues. Written as DNA, the CDR3 is TGCGCCAGCAGCTTGGAGGGCGCGACCGCCAGTGGCTACACCTTC. Amino acids: CASSLEGATASGYTF.

The V call is TRBV6-1, the J call TRBJ1-1, with D hard to call. Germline lookup yields CDR1 MNHNS and CDR2 SASEGT. This CDR3 is built from 15 residues. The V end lost 5 bases, the J end lost 4 bases, and 17 bases lay between the germline ends. CDR3 DNA: TGTGCCAGCAGTTTCCGTTTCGGGGAACTCACTGAAGCTTTCTTT. This sequence encodes CASSFRFGELTEAFF.

The chain carries TRBV10-2 and TRBJ2-6, with no clear D. The CDR3 loop spans 16 amino acids. CDR1 is WSHSY, CDR2 SAAADI, per germline. Trimming removed 0 bases at V and 0 bases at J, with 6 bases between. This CDR3 reads CASSESAFSGANVLTF. The CDR3 bases are TGCGCCAGCAGTGAGTCGGCGTTCTCTGGGGCCAACGTCCTGACTTTC.

The rearrangement uses TRBV10-3 and TRBJ1-2, with 8 bases lining up with TRBD1. Looked up from germline, CDR1 is ENHRY and CDR2 is SYGVKD. Losses at the gene ends were 9 bases for V and 3 bases for J; bases not matched to a gene: 6. This CDR3 has 13 amino acids. CDR3 amino acids: CAIGQGNHYGYTF. In DNA, the CDR3 is TGTGCCATTGGACAGGGTAACCACTATGGCTACACCTTC.

This sequence joins TRBV18 and TRBJ1-5; the match to TRBD1 covers 9 bases. V was pared by 8 bases and J by 9 bases, with 11 bases of the junction left unmatched. The CDR3 extends over 14 amino acids. Germline values: CDR1 KGHSH, CDR2 LQKENI. The CDR3 here is CASAPGQGFWPQHF. The CDR3, as DNA: TGTGCCAGCGCCCCGGGACAGGGCTTTTGGCCCCAGCATTTT.

This clone was detected only a few times. This chain uses TRBV6-5 with TRBJ2-3, with D perhaps TRBD1 (6 bases). The CDR3 is made up of 14 amino acids. With 4 bases removed from V and 2 bases from J, the gap between germline ends came to 10 bases. Germline values: CDR1 MNHEY, CDR2 SVGAGI. CDR3 sequence (DNA): TGTGCCAGCAGTTCCGGACAGCACACAGATACGCAGTATTTT. It yields the protein CASSSGQHTDTQYF.